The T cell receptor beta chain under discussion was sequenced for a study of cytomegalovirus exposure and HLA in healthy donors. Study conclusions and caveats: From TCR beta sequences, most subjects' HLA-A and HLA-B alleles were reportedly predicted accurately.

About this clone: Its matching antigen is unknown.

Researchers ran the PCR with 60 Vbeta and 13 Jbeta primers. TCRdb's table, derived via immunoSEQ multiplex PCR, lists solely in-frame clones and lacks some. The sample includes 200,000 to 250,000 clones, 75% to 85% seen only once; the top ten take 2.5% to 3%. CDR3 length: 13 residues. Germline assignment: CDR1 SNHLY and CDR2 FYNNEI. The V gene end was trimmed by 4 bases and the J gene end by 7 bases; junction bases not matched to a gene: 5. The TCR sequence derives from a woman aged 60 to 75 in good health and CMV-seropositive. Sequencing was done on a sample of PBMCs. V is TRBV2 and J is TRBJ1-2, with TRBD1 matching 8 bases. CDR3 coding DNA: TGTGCCAGCAGTGTCGACAGGGGAAGTGGCTACACCTTC. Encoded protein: CASSVDRGSGYTF.